This TCR beta chain came from a study of control samples from healthy donors and cancer patients. From germline, CDR1 is LNHDA and CDR2 SQIVND (reference sequence). V shed 2 bases and J shed 4 bases, with 9 bases lying between them. CDR3 size: 15 residues. Sequenced by immunoSEQ multiplex PCR; TCRdb stores in-frame clones only, minus some. The table includes tens of thousands of clones, around 94% detected once. The chain uses TRBV19 and TRBJ1-6; D not certain. The TCR comes from a man aged 30 to 45 in good health. Sequencing was carried out using blood. CDR3 sequence: CASSIPDMYNSPLHF. The CDR3 DNA sequence: TGTGCCAGTAGTATACCAGATATGTATAATTCACCCCTCCACTTT.